The 26 T cell receptor beta chains in this list originate from one sample, sequenced in a study of OX40 agonist ivuxolimab in advanced cancers. Repertoires were generated with immunoSEQ multiplex PCR, while TCRdb's copy carries only in-frame clones and drops some. The table includes approximately 100,000 clones, roughly 85% detected once. The starting material was CD4+ or CD8+ T cells sorted from blood, obtained in a trial of the OX40 agonist ivuxolimab. These receptors all come from an adult with an advanced solid tumor such as melanoma, head and neck, liver or kidney cancer.

The V call is TRBV7-2, the J call TRBJ2-3, with 7 positions matching TRBD1. Germline V gene lookup returns CDR1 SGHTA and CDR2 FQGNSA. V shed 6 bases and J 6 bases; nucleotides not matched to a gene: 6. The CDR3 length is 13 residues. DNA of the CDR3: TGTGCCAGCAGTCTAGGGGGCTCTGATACGCAGTATTTT. Translated: CASSLGGSDTQYF.

V is TRBV5-1 and J is TRBJ2-5; 7 nucleotides line up with TRBD1. The ends lost 4 bases at V and 1 base at J; junction bases unmatched: 4. CDR3 length: 14 amino acids. Germline V gives CDR1 SGHRS, CDR2 YFSETQ. The CDR3 loop reads CASSPGTAQETQYF. DNA of the CDR3: TGCGCCAGCAGCCCAGGGACAGCCCAAGAGACCCAGTACTTC.

The J gene is TRBJ1-1, the V gene TRBV7-3, with a possible D match to TRBD1 (5 bases). The CDR3 runs to 13 residues. V was cut by 6 bases and J by 3 bases, with 11 bases left in between. The germline gives CDR1 SGHTA, CDR2 FQGTGA. The CDR3 bases are TGTGCCAGCAGTCTCACGGGGGACACTGAAGCTTTCTTT. Translating it yields CASSLTGDTEAFF.

The chain employs TRBV27 and TRBJ2-7; 7 bases map to TRBD1. The CDR3 totals 14 residues. The V gene end was trimmed by 7 bases and the J gene end by 0 bases; junction bases not matched to a gene: 6. Germline assignment: CDR1 MNHEY and CDR2 SMNVEV (reference sequence). In DNA form, the CDR3 reads TGTGCCAGCAAGGGGGCGAGGCACTCCTACGAGCAGTACTTC. Translation: CASKGARHSYEQYF.

This chain uses TRBV7-2 with TRBJ1-2, with 7 bases that match TRBD1. Germline V gene lookup returns CDR1 SGHTA and CDR2 FQGNSA. The ends lost 3 bases at V and 8 bases at J; junction bases unmatched: 21. The CDR3 sequence is 18 residues long. Written as DNA, the CDR3 is TGTGCCAGCAGCTTCCTTAATCCCAGGGGGGACCGCCAGGGAGGCTACACCTTC. Protein sequence: CASSFLNPRGDRQGGYTF. The full variable domain, completed using reference TRBV7-2 and TRBJ1-2, is GAGVSQSPSNKVTEKGKDVELRCDPISGHTALYWYRQSLGQGLEFLIYFQGNSAPDKSGLPSDRFSAERTGGSVSTLTIQRTQQEDSAVYLCASSFLNPRGDRQGGYTFGSGTRLTVV.

The rearrangement uses TRBV18 and TRBJ1-1, with TRBD1 identical over 8 bases. Looked up from germline, CDR1 is KGHSH and CDR2 is LQKENI. After removal of 3 bases from V and 4 bases from J, the junction contained 4 bases not matched to a gene. The CDR3 is 14 amino acids. The CDR3 protein is CASSPLTGVTEAFF. The CDR3 nucleotides are TGTGCCAGCTCACCCCTGACAGGGGTCACTGAAGCTTTCTTT.

In DNA, the CDR3 is TGTGCCAGCAGCGCGGGAGGACGCACAGATACGCAGTATTTT. Translation: CASSAGGRTDTQYF. V usage is TRBV14 and J usage is TRBJ2-3, with 8 bases aligning to TRBD2. CDR3 length equals 14 residues. The ends lost 5 bases at V and 1 base at J; junction bases unmatched: 2. Germline lookup yields CDR1 SGHDN and CDR2 FVKESK. Supplemented by reference TRBV14 and TRBJ2-3, the full variable domain reads EAGVTQFPSHSVIEKGQTVTLRCDPISGHDNLYWYRRVMGKEIKFLLHFVKESKQDESGMPNNRFLAERTGGTYSTLKVQPAELEDSGVYFCASSAGGRTDTQYFGPGTRLTVL.

V is TRBV10-2 and J is TRBJ1-1; D is perhaps TRBD1 (6 bases). Germline V lookup: CDR1 WSHSY, CDR2 SAAADI. The CDR3 spans 13 residues. Trimming removed 3 bases from V and 10 bases from J, with 15 bases in between. CDR3: CASSDPTGFLAFF. Here the CDR3 DNA reads TGCGCCAGCAGTGACCCGACAGGTTTTTTAGCTTTCTTT.

The chain is built from TRBV7-2 and TRBJ1-3; 9 bases map to TRBD1. This CDR3 contains 16 residues. Germline trimming cut 4 bases from V and 2 bases from J; bases unmatched to any gene: 6. CDR1 and CDR2 from the germline V gene are SGHTA and FQGNSA. CDR3 sequence: CASSYGTGKAGNTIYF. The DNA of the CDR3 is TGTGCCAGCAGCTACGGGACAGGGAAGGCTGGAAACACCATATATTTT.

The chain recombines TRBV6-5 with TRBJ1-2, with a possible D match to TRBD1 (5 bases). The V end was cut by 7 bases, the J end by 6 bases, with 21 bases between. Germline CDR1 and CDR2: MNHEY and SVGAGI. The CDR3 runs 15 residues. The CDR3 region has the DNA TGTGCCAGCACCCTCACCCTGGGGGTAGGGAATGGCTACACCTTC. Protein: CASTLTLGVGNGYTF.

The chain recombines TRBV9 with TRBJ2-3; tentatively, D is TRBD1 (7 bases). Trimming shortened V by 3 bases and J by 3 bases, and 17 bases separated the two germline ends. The CDR3 has 16 residues. CDR1 SGDLS and CDR2 YYNGEE come from the germline V gene. The DNA of the CDR3 is TGTGCCAGCAGCGACAGGGGCGCGGCGGGGACAGATACGCAGTATTTT. Its protein is CASSDRGAAGTDTQYF.

This clone was found a few times. The chain has TRBV7-9 and TRBJ2-1, with 10 positions matching TRBD2. The CDR3 totals 16 residues. The germline V gene has CDR1 SEHNR and CDR2 FQNEAQ (reference sequence). The trim removed 3 bases at V and 8 bases at J, leaving 10 bases unmatched. The chain's CDR3 is CASSFTSGATADEQFF. The DNA of the CDR3 is TGTGCCAGCAGCTTTACTAGCGGGGCAACGGCCGATGAGCAGTTCTTC.

CDR3 coding DNA: TGTGCCAGCAGTTTAGGCCAGTGGGGGGGCTCGGATACGCAGTATTTT. This codes for CASSLGQWGGSDTQYF. The rearrangement uses TRBV27 and TRBJ2-3; D might be TRBD2 (7 bases). The CDR3 runs to 16 residues. Trimming left V 2 bases short and J 6 bases short, with 18 bases between. Germline V gives CDR1 MNHEY, CDR2 SMNVEV (reference sequence).

This clone was detected only once. V usage is TRBV7-2 and J usage is TRBJ2-2; TRBD1 aligns across 9 bases. CDR3 length equals 16 residues. Unmatched junction bases numbered 5, after V lost 5 bases and J lost 1 base. CDR1 and CDR2 (germline): SGHTA, FQGNSA. The CDR3 here is CASSPQTGGNTGELFF. CDR3 DNA: TGTGCCAGCAGCCCACAGACAGGGGGGAACACCGGGGAGCTGTTTTTT.

The genes are TRBV28 and TRBJ2-5, with unresolved D. Germline CDR1 MDHEN, CDR2 SYDVKM. This CDR3 contains 11 residues. V gave up 6 bases and J gave up 14 bases, with 16 bases separating them. The CDR3 DNA sequence: TGTGCCAGCAGCGAGACACGGGTACCTTACTTC. This gives the protein CASSETRVPYF.

The rearrangement joins TRBV7-3 to TRBJ2-7; D gene uncertain. Germline V gene lookup returns CDR1 SGHTA and CDR2 FQGTGA. This CDR3 has 14 residues. V dropped 1 base and J dropped 5 bases, with 12 bases sitting between them. The CDR3 nucleotides are TGTGCCAGCAGCTTAAATGGCCCCATGAACGAGCAGTACTTC. This translates into CASSLNGPMNEQYF.

V usage is TRBV9 and J usage is TRBJ2-5; maybe TRBD2 (6 bases). V lost 0 bases to trimming and J lost 5 bases, with 14 bases between them. Germline V gene data show CDR1 as SGDLS and CDR2 as YYNGEE. This CDR3 region has 15 residues. The CDR3 DNA reads TGTGCCAGCAGCGTAGGCCTGGGGGGATCGGAGACCCAGTACTTC. Translated: CASSVGLGGSETQYF. Filled out from reference TRBV9 and TRBJ2-5, the complete variable domain reads DSGVTQTPKHLITATGQRVTLRCSPRSGDLSVYWYQQSLDQGLQFLIQYYNGEERAKGNILERFSAQQFPDLHSELNLSSLELGDSALYFCASSVGLGGSETQYFGPGTRLLVL.

This chain connects TRBV28 to TRBJ2-7; D ambiguous. V gave up 4 bases and J gave up 6 bases, with 10 bases separating them. CDR3 length: 12 amino acids. Germline V gene data show CDR1 as MDHEN and CDR2 as SYDVKM. In DNA form, the CDR3 reads TGTGCCAGCAGTTCGACCGTAGGCGAGCAGTACTTC. Protein sequence: CASSSTVGEQYF.

This chain connects TRBV14 to TRBJ2-3; 8 bases are shared with TRBD2. With V trimmed by 4 bases and J by 9 bases, 12 bases remained unmatched. The V gene's germline CDR1 is SGHDN and CDR2 FVKESK. This CDR3 has 15 residues. CDR3 loop: CASSPTRGGSGTQYF. CDR3 nucleotide sequence: TGTGCCAGCAGCCCCACCCGGGGGGGCAGTGGGACGCAGTATTTT. Variable domain in full (rest from reference TRBV14 and TRBJ2-3): EAGVTQFPSHSVIEKGQTVTLRCDPISGHDNLYWYRRVMGKEIKFLLHFVKESKQDESGMPNNRFLAERTGGTYSTLKVQPAELEDSGVYFCASSPTRGGSGTQYFGPGTRLTVL.

CDR3 protein: CASSLQGTDTQYF. For the CDR3, the DNA is TGTGCCAGCAGTCTACAGGGCACAGATACGCAGTATTTT. This chain uses TRBV7-8 with TRBJ2-3; the D gene is possibly TRBD1 (5 bases). Germline V gene sequence: CDR1 SGHVS, CDR2 FQNEAQ. The CDR3 loop spans 13 amino acids. The germline V and J ends were trimmed by 6 bases and 1 base, with 8 bases remaining between them.

The chain is built from TRBV5-1 and TRBJ2-5; D may be TRBD1 (6 bases). Trimming took off 4 bases at V and 5 bases at J, with 15 bases between the two ends. Germline CDR1 reads SGHRS; CDR2 reads YFSETQ. The length of the CDR3 is 14 residues. The CDR3 sequence is CASSLGPQGETQYF. Written as DNA, the CDR3 is TGCGCCAGCAGCCTGGGGCCCCAGGGGGAGACCCAGTACTTC.

This clone was observed a few times. CDR3 amino acids: CASSLVFNQPQHF. In DNA, the CDR3 is TGTGCCAGCAGCTTAGTATTTAATCAGCCCCAGCATTTT. The V call is TRBV7-2, the J call TRBJ1-5; D call uncertain. V lost 1 base and J 4 bases, leaving 5 bases between the germline ends. CDR1 is SGHTA and CDR2 is FQGNSA in the germline V gene. The CDR3 covers 13 residues.

The genes are TRBV18 and TRBJ1-5; no definite D call. This CDR3 region has 12 residues. With 2 bases removed from V and 7 bases from J, the gap between germline ends came to 6 bases. CDR1 and CDR2 from the germline V gene are KGHSH and LQKENI. The CDR3 region is CASSPGSQPQHF. The CDR3 DNA reads TGTGCCAGCTCACCAGGGTCGCAGCCCCAGCATTTT.

The V and J genes are TRBV9 and TRBJ1-2, with 8 bases aligning to TRBD1. Losses at the gene ends were 0 bases for V and 7 bases for J; bases not matched to a gene: 5. Germline CDR1 reads SGDLS; CDR2 reads YYNGEE. The CDR3 is made up of 14 amino acids. The CDR3 coding sequence is TGTGCCAGCAGCGTAGCAGGACAGGGCTCTGGCTACACCTTC. Its translation is CASSVAGQGSGYTF.

In this sample, this clone turned up a few times. The CDR3 region has the DNA TGTGCCAGCCGTTCTCCCGGGGAGCTGTTTTTT. It is translated as CASRSPGELFF. The V and J genes are TRBV6-5 and TRBJ2-2; D is unresolved. The CDR3 has 11 residues. Germline V gene lookup returns CDR1 MNHEY and CDR2 SVGAGI. V shed 8 bases and J shed 6 bases, with 7 bases lying between them.

As for this clone: No conserved phenylalanine or tryptophan is present at the end of the CDR3, so a read error is the likely explanation. The CDR3 DNA sequence: TGTGCCAGCAGCTCCGGGCCCTCGGGACCCCTCCACCTT. Translation: CASSSGPSGPLHL. This chain links TRBV2 with TRBJ1-6; no reliable D call. CDR3 length: 13 amino acids. The V gene's germline CDR1 is SNHLY and CDR2 FYNNEI. V lost 6 bases, J lost 12 bases, and 15 bases lay in between.